This TCR beta chain is drawn from a study of T cell changes during pregnancy in multiple sclerosis. Here immunoSEQ multiplex PCR was the method, and the copy in TCRdb shows in-frame clones only, minus some. The sample holds 91,000 or so clones, 80% to 95% seen once. The origin of this receptor is a female donor with multiple sclerosis, enrolled in a pregnancy study. The sequencing here drew on peripheral blood, taken after pregnancy.

CDR3 DNA: TGTGCCAGCAGTTTATTCGGGACAGGGCCCCCCTACAATGAGCAGTTCTTC. Translated: CASSLFGTGPPYNEQFF. J is TRBJ2-1 and V is TRBV28, with 9 nucleotides matching TRBD1. J gave up 2 bases and V 1 base, and 6 bases lay outside the gene matches. The germline V gene encodes CDR1 MDHEN and CDR2 SYDVKM. This CDR3 is 17 amino acids long.